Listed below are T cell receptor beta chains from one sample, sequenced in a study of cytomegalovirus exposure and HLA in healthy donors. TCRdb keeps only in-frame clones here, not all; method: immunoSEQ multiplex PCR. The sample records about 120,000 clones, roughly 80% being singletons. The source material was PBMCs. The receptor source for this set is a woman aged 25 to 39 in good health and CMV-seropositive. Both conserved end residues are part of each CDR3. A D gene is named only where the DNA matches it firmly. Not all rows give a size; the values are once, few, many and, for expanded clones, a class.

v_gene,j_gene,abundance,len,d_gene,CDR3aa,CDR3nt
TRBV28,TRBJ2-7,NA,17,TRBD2,CASSLSLAGGNSYEQYF,TGTGCCAGCAGTTTGAGCTTGGCGGGGGGAAACTCCTACGAGCAGTACTTC
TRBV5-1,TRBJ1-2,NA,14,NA,CASSPPSWNYGYTF,TGCGCCAGCAGCCCGCCCAGTTGGAACTATGGCTACACCTTC
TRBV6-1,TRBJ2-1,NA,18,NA,CASSEQPWEWGGGNEQFF,TGTGCCAGCAGTGAACAGCCCTGGGAGTGGGGGGGCGGGAATGAGCAGTTCTTC
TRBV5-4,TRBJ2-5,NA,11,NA,CASSLGKTQYF,TGTGCCAGCAGCTTGGGTAAGACCCAGTACTTC
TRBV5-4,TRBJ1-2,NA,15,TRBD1,CASSHAGQGTYGYTF,TGTGCCAGCAGCCATGCGGGACAGGGCACCTATGGCTACACCTTC
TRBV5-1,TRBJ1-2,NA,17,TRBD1,CASTRAGGGFANYGYTF,TGCGCCAGCACCCGAGCAGGGGGTGGATTCGCTAACTATGGCTACACCTTC
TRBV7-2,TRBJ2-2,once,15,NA,CASSYLASNTGELFF,TGTGCCAGCAGCTATCTAGCATCGAACACCGGGGAGCTGTTTTTT
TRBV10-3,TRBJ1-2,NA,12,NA,CAIRAGTYGYTF,TGTGCCATCAGAGCCGGGACTTATGGCTACACCTTC
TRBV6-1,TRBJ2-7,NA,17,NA,CASSEAGRAAARYEQYF,TGTGCCAGCAGTGAAGCTGGTAGGGCAGCGGCGCGCTACGAGCAGTACTTC
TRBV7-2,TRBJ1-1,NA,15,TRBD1,CASSLVDRGATEAFF,TGTGCCAGCAGCTTAGTGGACAGGGGAGCCACTGAAGCTTTCTTT
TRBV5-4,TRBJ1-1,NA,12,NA,CASSFEGTEAFF,TGTGCCAGCAGCTTTGAGGGAACTGAAGCTTTCTTT
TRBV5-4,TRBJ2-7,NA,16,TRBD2,CASSRGGGGASYEQYF,TGTGCCAGCAGCCGGGGTGGCGGGGGGGCTTCCTACGAGCAGTACTTC
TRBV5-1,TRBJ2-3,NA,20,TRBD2,CASSTQPPRLAGGRTDTQYF,TGCGCCAGCAGCACACAACCCCCTCGACTAGCGGGCGGTAGAACAGATACGCAGTATTTT
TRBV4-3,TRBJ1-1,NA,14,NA,CASSQQRRNTEAFF,TGCGCCAGCAGCCAACAGCGGAGGAACACTGAAGCTTTCTTT
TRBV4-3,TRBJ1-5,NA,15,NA,CASSQETGGNQPQHF,TGCGCCAGCAGCCAAGAAACCGGGGGCAATCAGCCCCAGCATTTT
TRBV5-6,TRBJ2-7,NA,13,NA,CASSFDNSYEQYF,TGTGCCAGCAGCTTCGACAACTCCTACGAGCAGTACTTC
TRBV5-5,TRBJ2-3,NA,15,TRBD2,CASSLWGGSIDTQYF,TGTGCCAGCAGCTTGTGGGGGGGAAGTATAGATACGCAGTATTTT
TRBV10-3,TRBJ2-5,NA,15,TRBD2,CASRGLAGEAETQYF,TGTGCCAGCAGGGGACTAGCGGGGGAGGCAGAGACCCAGTACTTC
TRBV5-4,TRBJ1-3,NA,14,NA,CASSLSGVGNTIYF,TGTGCCAGCAGCTTATCGGGGGTCGGAAACACCATATATTTT
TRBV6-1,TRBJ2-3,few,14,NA,CASSLLAGTDTQYF,TGTGCCAGCAGCCTACTAGCAGGCACAGATACGCAGTATTTT
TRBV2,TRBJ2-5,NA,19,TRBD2,CASRAPGLAGGPRGETQYF,TGTGCCAGCAGAGCGCCGGGACTAGCGGGGGGGCCCCGGGGGGAGACCCAGTACTTC
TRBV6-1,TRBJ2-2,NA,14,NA,CASGGGANTGELFF,TGTGCCAGCGGGGGGGGCGCGAACACCGGGGAGCTGTTTTTT
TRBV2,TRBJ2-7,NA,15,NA,CASSTDRPPYSEQYF,TGTGCCAGCAGTACCGACAGGCCCCCCTACTCCGAGCAGTACTTC